These T cell receptor beta chains were read from a single sample in a study of blood T cell repertoires in COVID-19. Some clones are missing from TCRdb's copy, which holds only in-frame ones; the method was immunoSEQ multiplex PCR. The sample lists 150,000 to 200,000 clones; roughly nine tenths were seen once. Specimen: peripheral blood. These receptors originate from a man between 18 and 35 years old who had recovered from COVID-19. Both conserved end residues are trimmed from each CDR3.

TRBV3-1/TRBV3-2,14,TRBJ1-5,ASSQGVTGGNQPQH
TRBV11-2,13,TRBJ2-7,ASSYMGGPTYEQY
TRBV7-2,13,TRBJ2-1,ASSLGRGRYNEQF
TRBV6-5,11,TRBJ1-1,ASSRQGGIEAF
TRBV6-2/TRBV6-3,12,TRBJ1-5,ASSNRQINQPQH
TRBV19,10,TRBJ2-2,ASSTQIGELF
TRBV27,12,TRBJ2-7,ASSPRTGAYEQY
TRBV6-5,9,TRBJ2-1,ASLGLDEQF
TRBV11-2,13,TRBJ2-1,ASSQTSGIYNEQF
TRBV3-1/TRBV3-2,16,TRBJ1-1,ASSPSLMHRGADTEAF
TRBV2,15,TRBJ2-2,ASSEGVLAANTGELF
TRBV6-5,11,TRBJ1-5,ASSDNFRQPQH
TRBV2,12,TRBJ1-1,ARIGGRGRTEAF
TRBV13,13,TRBJ2-1,ASSFGRGSYNEQF
TRBV23-1,14,TRBJ1-6,ARGGKGTLYNSPLH
TRBV10-3,13,TRBJ1-2,AISESGTGGNGYT
TRBV9,7,TRBJ2-7,ASSPRLY
TRBV7-2,11,TRBJ2-4,ASSLEVGNIQY
TRBV27,12,TRBJ2-1,ASTLGLSGNEQF
TRBV25-1,13,TRBJ1-6,ASRASTGNNSPLH
TRBV4-1,13,TRBJ2-7,ASSQTFLAGAEQY
TRBV5-4,13,TRBJ2-2,ASSLGTGGFGELF
TRBV29-1,9,TRBJ1-1,SVERGVEAF
TRBV2,12,TRBJ1-5,ASSGGQGYQPQH
TRBV12-3/TRBV12-4,11,TRBJ1-1,ASRLPGVTEAF
TRBV4-1,13,TRBJ2-7,ASSQDRTLGIEQY
TRBV11-2,12,TRBJ2-7,ASSPTSGMYEQY
TRBV6-2/TRBV6-3,13,TRBJ2-1,ASSYKAGGVGEQF
TRBV2,11,TRBJ2-7,ASLGTPAYEQY